These 25 T cell receptor beta chains were all obtained from the same sample, sequenced in a study of blood T cells in healthy people across ages. Alongside a J-beta primer mix, a sample-barcoded 5' primer served in a second PCR lasting about 6 to 12 cycles. Each CDR3 protein gets one entry after TCRdb re-called the 5' RACE reads with MiXCR. The profile covers 1 million or so distinct CDR3 sequences, with roughly 24% appearing a single time and approximately 0.71% taken by the ten largest. This sample was also put to use in a study of T cells of mothers and their children.

The specimen sequenced was blood. All receptors come from a girl under 10 years old in good health.

In the case of this clonotype: The junction does not match germline at one end; this may be a read error. Here the CDR3 reads CASSQDSLTEPQYF. The CDR3 DNA reads TGCGCCAGCAGCCAAGATAGTCTCACAGAGCCCCAGTACTTC. This chain uses TRBV4-1 with TRBJ2-5; no clear D. The CDR3 runs to 14 residues. Per the germline V gene, CDR1 is MGHRA and CDR2 is YSYEKL.

On this clonotype itself: Since a far larger clone is one base different, this is likely a read error. The chain employs TRBV11-2 and TRBJ1-1; 7 nucleotides match TRBD1. The CDR3 has 13 residues. Germline V gene data show CDR1 as SGHAT and CDR2 as FQNNGV. For the CDR3, the DNA is TGTGCCAGCAGCCCACAGGGGAACACTGAATCTTTCTTT. This sequence encodes CASSPQGNTESFF.

This clonotype was seen a handful of times. The chain links TRBV20-1 to TRBJ2-7; D may be TRBD2 (5 bases). The CDR3 sequence is 12 residues long. V lost 1 base and J 5 bases, leaving 9 bases between the germline ends. CDR1 DFQATT and CDR2 SNEGSKA come from the germline V gene (reference sequence). As DNA, the CDR3 is TGCAGTGCTAGAGCTACAGCGGACGAGCAGTACTTC. Residues: CSARATADEQYF.

This clonotype was counted a few times. The rearrangement uses TRBV12-3 or TRBV12-4 and TRBJ2-1, with 7 bases matching TRBD1. There are 15 residues in the CDR3. The ends lost 8 bases at V and 4 bases at J; junction bases unmatched: 11. The CDR3 nucleotides are TGTGCCAGCCGTGAAGGGGGCAGTGGGTACAATGAGCAGTTCTTC. It translates to CASREGGSGYNEQFF.

The chain carries TRBV6-2 or TRBV6-3 and TRBJ2-5; D unclear. The CDR3 is 16 residues long. CDR1 and CDR2 from the germline V gene are MNHEY and SVGEGT. The V end lost 5 bases, the J end lost 1 base, and 17 bases lay between the germline ends. CDR3 nucleotide sequence: TGTGCCAGCAGTCCCTTGATCGGGTTGCCCCAAGAGACCCAGTACTTC. Translated: CASSPLIGLPQETQYF.

The sample holds a few counts of this clonotype. The V and J genes are TRBV5-1 and TRBJ2-5, with 10 nucleotides matching TRBD2. The J call is doubtful: the DNA matches TRBJ2-7 better. The length of the CDR3 is 14 residues. Germline values: CDR1 SGHRS, CDR2 YFSETQ. The CDR3 here is CASSLELAGNEQYF. CDR3 in DNA: TGCGCCAGCAGCTTGGAACTAGCGGGAAACGAGCAGTACTTC.

The chain is built from TRBV5-6 and TRBJ1-5; 8 bases are a match to TRBD1. The CDR3 is 15 amino acids. With 1 base clipped from V and 4 bases from J, the junction kept 4 bases outside the gene matches. CDR1 is SGHDT and CDR2 is YYEEEE in the germline V gene. CDR3 residues: CASSLWDRNNQPQHF. CDR3 nucleotides: TGTGCCAGCAGCTTGTGGGACAGGAATAATCAGCCCCAGCATTTT.

The chain couples TRBV7-2 to TRBJ2-5, with D unresolved. This CDR3 is 12 amino acids long. CDR1 is SGHTA, CDR2 FQGNSA, per germline. V was pared by 5 bases and J by 9 bases, with 13 bases between. The CDR3 bases are TGTGCCAGCAGCCGCCACGTACGCGCCCAGTACTTC. It encodes CASSRHVRAQYF. Based on the CDR3 plus reference TRBV7-2 and TRBJ2-5, the full variable domain is GAGVSQSPSNKVTEKGKDVELRCDPISGHTALYWYRQSLGQGLEFLIYFQGNSAPDKSGLPSDRFSAERTGGSVSTLTIQRTQQEDSAVYLCASSRHVRAQYFGPGTRLLVL.

The table lists this clonotype with a few counts. The chain employs TRBV29-1 and TRBJ2-1; 13 nucleotides line up with TRBD2. This CDR3 is 21 amino acids long. Germline CDR1 and CDR2: SQVTM and ANQGSEA. V lost 1 base to trimming and J lost 2 bases; unmatched junction nucleotides: 17. The CDR3 is CSVEGALTGTSGNVAYNEQFF. The CDR3 region has the DNA TGCAGCGTTGAAGGGGCCCTGACCGGGACTAGCGGGAACGTTGCCTACAATGAGCAGTTCTTC.

This clonotype appeared a few times. The chain joins TRBV3-1 to TRBJ2-4; no firm D call. The CDR3 loop spans 17 amino acids. Germline V gene sequence: CDR1 LGHDT, CDR2 YNNKEL (reference sequence). V was clipped by 0 bases and J by 3 bases, with 15 bases between them. The CDR3 loop reads CASSQDPPANVKNIQYF. CDR3 DNA sequence: TGTGCCAGCAGCCAAGACCCCCCGGCGAACGTCAAAAACATTCAGTACTTC. Filled out from reference TRBV3-1 and TRBJ2-4, the complete variable domain reads DTAVSQTPKYLVTQMGNDKSIKCEQNLGHDTMYWYKQDSKKFLKIMFSYNNKELIINETVPNRFSPKSPDKAHLNLHINSLELGDSAVYFCASSQDPPANVKNIQYFGAGTRLSVL.

This clonotype was seen a few times. J is TRBJ1-1 and V is TRBV24-1; D call uncertain. The germline V and J ends were trimmed by 2 bases and 2 bases, with 11 bases remaining between them. Germline loops: CDR1 KGHDR, CDR2 SFDVKD. The CDR3 loop spans 15 amino acids. CDR3 in amino acids: CATSDSVMGNTEAFF. The CDR3 DNA reads as TGTGCCACCAGTGATTCTGTTATGGGTAACACTGAAGCTTTCTTT.

This clonotype was found a few times. V is TRBV20-1 and J is TRBJ2-5, with TRBD2 identical over 11 bases. V lost 3 bases to trimming and J lost 4 bases; unmatched junction nucleotides: 10. This CDR3 spans 16 amino acids. CDR1 is DFQATT, CDR2 SNEGSKA, per germline (reference sequence). The CDR3 spells CSARNAGTSGRETQYF. For the CDR3, the DNA is TGCAGTGCTAGGAATGCCGGGACTAGCGGAAGAGAGACCCAGTACTTC.

The chain couples TRBV27 to TRBJ2-7; D unclear. Germline V gene sequence: CDR1 MNHEY, CDR2 SMNVEV (reference sequence). The CDR3 sequence is 10 residues long. Here the CDR3 reads CAAPDGEQYF. CDR3 DNA sequence: TGTGCAGCCCCGGACGGGGAGCAGTACTTC.

This chain links TRBV7-9 with TRBJ1-2; D might be TRBD1 (6 bases). The V gene's germline CDR1 is SEHNR and CDR2 FQNEAQ (reference sequence). The CDR3 extends over 15 amino acids. Trimming shortened V by 5 bases and J by 8 bases, and 21 bases separated the two germline ends. CDR3 in amino acids: CASSPSSDRSSGYTF. The CDR3 DNA sequence: TGTGCCAGCAGCCCGAGTTCCGACAGGTCTAGCGGCTACACCTTC.

This chain joins TRBV7-9 and TRBJ2-7; D not certain. The V and J ends lost 8 bases and 0 bases respectively, with 11 bases between them. The CDR3 contains 13 residues. Germline V lookup: CDR1 SEHNR, CDR2 FQNEAQ (reference sequence). The CDR3 nucleotides are TGTGCCAGCCGACCCATGAGCTCCTACGAGCAGTACTTC. It translates to CASRPMSSYEQYF.

The chain couples TRBV6-5 to TRBJ2-3; D unresolved. Germline CDR1 reads MNHEY; CDR2 reads SVGAGI. V gave up 4 bases and J gave up 4 bases, with 12 bases separating them. The CDR3 loop spans 14 amino acids. CDR3 protein: CASSSLVTPDTQYF. CDR3 nucleotides: TGTGCCAGCAGTTCTCTAGTAACCCCAGATACGCAGTATTTT.

This clonotype has a handful of counts. The J gene is TRBJ2-4, the V gene TRBV20-1; TRBD2 might be the D (5 bases). Germline CDR1 reads DFQATT; CDR2 reads SNEGSKA (reference sequence). This CDR3 comprises 16 residues. Trimming stripped 6 bases from V and 9 bases from J, with 27 bases between. The CDR3 here is CSAKSQLGKPLSIQYF. The CDR3 bases are TGCAGTGCCAAATCACAGCTCGGGAAACCGTTATCCATTCAGTACTTC.

This clonotype turned up a few times. The gene calls are TRBV12-3 or TRBV12-4 and TRBJ2-4; no clear D. The CDR3 runs to 15 residues. V lost 5 bases to trimming and J lost 0 bases, with 11 bases between them. CDR3 bases: TGTGCCAGCAGTCCCCCTGATATAGCCAAAAACATTCAGTACTTC. This sequence encodes CASSPPDIAKNIQYF.

This clonotype occurred a few times. The chain carries TRBV24-1 and TRBJ2-5; possibly TRBD1 for D (6 bases). CDR3 length: 15 residues. Trimming pared 4 bases from V and 0 bases from J, leaving 11 bases between. Germline CDR1 KGHDR, CDR2 SFDVKD. The CDR3 here is CATSEVTGNQETQYF. CDR3 nucleotides: TGTGCCACCAGTGAAGTTACAGGGAACCAAGAGACCCAGTACTTC.

This chain connects TRBV28 to TRBJ2-7; 7 positions agree with TRBD1. CDR1 is MDHEN, CDR2 SYDVKM, per germline. The CDR3 covers 15 residues. Unmatched junction bases numbered 11, after V lost 6 bases and J lost 3 bases. The CDR3 is CASRDQGERGYEQYF. DNA for the CDR3: TGTGCCAGCAGGGATCAGGGGGAACGAGGCTACGAGCAGTACTTC.

This clonotype has a handful of counts. The rearrangement joins TRBV7-2 to TRBJ2-5, with D possibly matching TRBD2 (6 bases). The CDR3 is 15 residues long. Trimming left V 1 base short and J 4 bases short, with 13 bases between. The germline gives CDR1 SGHTA, CDR2 FQGNSA. In nucleotides, the CDR3 is TGTGCCAGCAGCTTAGTCGGGGGAGGTGGAGAGACCCAGTACTTC. It encodes CASSLVGGGGETQYF.

The gene calls are TRBV2 and TRBJ2-5, with D perhaps matching TRBD1 (6 bases). CDR1 is SNHLY and CDR2 is FYNNEI in the germline V gene. The CDR3 length is 14 residues. V was cut by 7 bases and J by 2 bases, with 14 bases left in between. The CDR3 nucleotides read TGTGCCAGCAAGCGTCTAGGGGGACAAGAGACCCAGTACTTC. Its translation is CASKRLGGQETQYF.

The gene calls are TRBV4-3 and TRBJ2-1; possibly TRBD1 for D (5 bases). Looked up from germline, CDR1 is LGHNA and CDR2 is YSLEER. This CDR3 contains 16 residues. V dropped 0 bases and J dropped 2 bases, with 11 bases sitting between them. CDR3 sequence (DNA): TGCGCCAGCAGCCAAGAAGAGACAGCCCCCTACAATGAGCAGTTCTTC. Translating it yields CASSQEETAPYNEQFF.

This chain connects TRBV4-1 to TRBJ2-3; 7 bases are shared with TRBD1. Germline V gene lookup returns CDR1 MGHRA and CDR2 YSYEKL. V shed 0 bases, J shed 3 bases, and the junction held 21 bases outside the gene matches. The CDR3 covers 21 residues. The CDR3 loop is CASSQDLDRALFRQRTDTQYF. The CDR3 nucleotides read TGCGCCAGCAGCCAAGATTTAGACAGGGCATTATTTCGACAACGAACAGATACGCAGTATTTT.

In its sample, this clonotype was seen once. V gene TRBV7-2 combines with J gene TRBJ2-5, with TRBD1 as a possible D gene (8 bases). The CDR3 spans 14 residues. Trimming took 5 bases from V and 7 from J, leaving 17 bases between them. From germline, CDR1 is SGHTA and CDR2 FQGNSA. CDR3 region: CASSPGGREGTQYF. Written as DNA, the CDR3 is TGTGCCAGCAGCCCAGGGGGCAGGGAGGGGACCCAGTACTTC.